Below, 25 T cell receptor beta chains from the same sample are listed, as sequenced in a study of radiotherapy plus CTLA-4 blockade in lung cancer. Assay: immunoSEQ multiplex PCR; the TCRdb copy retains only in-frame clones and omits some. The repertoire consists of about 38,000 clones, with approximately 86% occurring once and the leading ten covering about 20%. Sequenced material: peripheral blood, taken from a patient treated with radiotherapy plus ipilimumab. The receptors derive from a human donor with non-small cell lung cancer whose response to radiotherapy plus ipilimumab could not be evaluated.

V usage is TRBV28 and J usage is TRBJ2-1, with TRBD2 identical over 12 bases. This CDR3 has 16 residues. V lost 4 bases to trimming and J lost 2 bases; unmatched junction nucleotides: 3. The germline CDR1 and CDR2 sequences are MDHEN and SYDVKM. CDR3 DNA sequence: TGTGCCAGCAGTTCGGGACTAGCGGGTACCTACAATGAGCAGTTCTTC. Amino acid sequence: CASSSGLAGTYNEQFF. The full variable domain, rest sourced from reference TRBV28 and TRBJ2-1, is DVKVTQSSRYLVKRTGEKVFLECVQDMDHENMFWYRQDPGLGLRLIYFSYDVKMKEKGDIPEGYSVSREKKERFSLILESASTNQTSMYLCASSSGLAGTYNEQFFGPGTRLTVL.

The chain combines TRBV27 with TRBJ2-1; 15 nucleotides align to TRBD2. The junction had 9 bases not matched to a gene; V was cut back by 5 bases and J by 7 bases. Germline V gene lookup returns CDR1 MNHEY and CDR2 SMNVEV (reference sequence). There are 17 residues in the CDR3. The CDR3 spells CASSPQGGTSGGNEQFF. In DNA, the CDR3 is TGTGCCAGCAGTCCCCAGGGCGGGACTAGCGGGGGGAATGAGCAGTTCTTC.

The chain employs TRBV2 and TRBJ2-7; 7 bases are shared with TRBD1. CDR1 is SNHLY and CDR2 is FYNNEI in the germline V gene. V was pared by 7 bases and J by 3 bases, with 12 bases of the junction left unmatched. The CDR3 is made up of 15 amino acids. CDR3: CASTRGQQLFYEQYF. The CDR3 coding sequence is TGTGCCAGCACCCGGGGACAGCAATTATTCTACGAGCAGTACTTC.

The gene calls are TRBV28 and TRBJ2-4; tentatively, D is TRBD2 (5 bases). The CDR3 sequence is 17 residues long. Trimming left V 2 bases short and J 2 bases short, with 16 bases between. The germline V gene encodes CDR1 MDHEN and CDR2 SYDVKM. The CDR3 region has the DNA TGTGCCAGCAGTTTAAGGGCTGGGAGTGGGACCAAAAACATTCAGTACTTC. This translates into CASSLRAGSGTKNIQYF.

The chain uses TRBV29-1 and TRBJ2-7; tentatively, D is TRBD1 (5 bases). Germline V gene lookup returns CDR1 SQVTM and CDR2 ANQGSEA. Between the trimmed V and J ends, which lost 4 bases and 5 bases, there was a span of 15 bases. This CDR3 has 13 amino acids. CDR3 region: CSVVGPRVNEQYF. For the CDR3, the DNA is TGCAGCGTTGTGGGGCCGCGAGTGAACGAGCAGTACTTC.

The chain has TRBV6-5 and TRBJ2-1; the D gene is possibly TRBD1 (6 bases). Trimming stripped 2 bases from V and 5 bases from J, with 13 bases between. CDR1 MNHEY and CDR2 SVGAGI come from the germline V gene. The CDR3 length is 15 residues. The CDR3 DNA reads TGTGCCAGCAGTTACCTCTCACAGGGACACAATGAGCAGTTCTTC. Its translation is CASSYLSQGHNEQFF.

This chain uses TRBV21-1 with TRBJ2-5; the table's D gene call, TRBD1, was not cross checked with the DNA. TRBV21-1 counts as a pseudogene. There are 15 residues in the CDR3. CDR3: CASSKDGSQGETQYF. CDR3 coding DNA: TGTGCCAGCAGCAAAGACGGGTCCCAGGGGGAGACCCAGTACTTC.

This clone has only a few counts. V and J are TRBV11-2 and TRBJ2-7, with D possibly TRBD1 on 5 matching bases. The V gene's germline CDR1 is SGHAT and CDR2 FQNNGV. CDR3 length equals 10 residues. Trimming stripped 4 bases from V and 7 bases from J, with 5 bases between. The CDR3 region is CASSYREQYF. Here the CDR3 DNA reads TGTGCCAGCAGCTACAGGGAGCAGTACTTC. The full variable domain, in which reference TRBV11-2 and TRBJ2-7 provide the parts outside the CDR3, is EAGVAQSPRYKIIEKRQSVAFWCNPISGHATLYWYQQILGQGPKLLIQFQNNGVVDDSQLPKDRFSAERLKGVDSTLKIQPAKLEDSAVYLCASSYREQYFGPGTRLTVT.

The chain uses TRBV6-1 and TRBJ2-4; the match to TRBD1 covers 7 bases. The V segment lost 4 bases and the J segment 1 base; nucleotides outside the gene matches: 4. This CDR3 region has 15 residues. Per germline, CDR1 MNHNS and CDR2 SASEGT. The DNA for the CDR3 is TGTGCCAGCAGTGGGGACAGAGATGCCAAAAACATTCAGTACTTC. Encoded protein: CASSGDRDAKNIQYF.

CDR3 sequence: CASSLVEAEGPDEQYF. CDR3 nucleotide sequence: TGTGCCAGCAGCTTAGTTGAAGCGGAGGGCCCTGACGAGCAGTACTTC. This chain connects TRBV7-9 to TRBJ2-7; D possibly corresponds to TRBD2 (6 bases). Germline values: CDR1 SEHNR, CDR2 FQNEAQ (reference sequence). This CDR3 has 16 residues. Trimming cost V 1 base and J 5 bases, with 18 bases left between them.

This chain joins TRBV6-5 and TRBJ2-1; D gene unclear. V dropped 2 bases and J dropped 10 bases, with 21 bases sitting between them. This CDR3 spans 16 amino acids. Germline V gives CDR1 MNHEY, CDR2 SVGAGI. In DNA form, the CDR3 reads TGTGCCAGCAGTTACGCTAGACCCGCTGGTCGTAAAGAGCAGTTCTTC. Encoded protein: CASSYARPAGRKEQFF.

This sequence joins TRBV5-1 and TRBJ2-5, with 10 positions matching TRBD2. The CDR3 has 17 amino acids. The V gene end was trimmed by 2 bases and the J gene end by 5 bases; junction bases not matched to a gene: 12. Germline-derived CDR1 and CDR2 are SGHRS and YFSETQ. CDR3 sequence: CASSFGQRGGQRETQYF. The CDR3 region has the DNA TGCGCCAGCAGCTTTGGACAGCGGGGGGGCCAACGGGAGACCCAGTACTTC.

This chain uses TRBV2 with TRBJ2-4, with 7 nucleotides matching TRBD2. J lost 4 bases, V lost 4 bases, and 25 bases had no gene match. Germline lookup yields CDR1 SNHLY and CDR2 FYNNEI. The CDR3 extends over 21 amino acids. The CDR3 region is CASSGPSGILSRLSRKNIQYF. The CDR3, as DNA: TGTGCCAGCAGTGGCCCGAGCGGGATTTTGTCAAGATTGTCGAGAAAAAACATTCAGTACTTC.

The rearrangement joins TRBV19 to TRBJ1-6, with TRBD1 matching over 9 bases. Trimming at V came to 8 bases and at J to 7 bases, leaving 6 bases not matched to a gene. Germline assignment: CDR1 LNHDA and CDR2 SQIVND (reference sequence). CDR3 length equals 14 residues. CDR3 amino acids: CASWTGERNSPLHF. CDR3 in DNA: TGTGCCAGTTGGACAGGGGAGCGCAATTCACCCCTCCACTTT.

As DNA, the CDR3 is TGCAGCGTTCGAGCGGGGTTAAGAAACACCGGGGAGCTGTTTTTT. Its translation: CSVRAGLRNTGELFF. This chain connects TRBV29-1 to TRBJ2-2; TRBD2 matches at 7 bases. V was clipped by 5 bases and J by 2 bases; unmatched bases: 8. The length of the CDR3 is 15 residues. Germline assignment: CDR1 SQVTM and CDR2 ANQGSEA.

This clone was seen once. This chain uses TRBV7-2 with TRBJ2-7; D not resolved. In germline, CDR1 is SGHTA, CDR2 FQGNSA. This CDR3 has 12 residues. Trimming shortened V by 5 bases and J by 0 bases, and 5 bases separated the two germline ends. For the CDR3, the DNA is TGTGCCAGCAGCCCTTCCTCCTACGAGCAGTACTTC. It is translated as CASSPSSYEQYF.

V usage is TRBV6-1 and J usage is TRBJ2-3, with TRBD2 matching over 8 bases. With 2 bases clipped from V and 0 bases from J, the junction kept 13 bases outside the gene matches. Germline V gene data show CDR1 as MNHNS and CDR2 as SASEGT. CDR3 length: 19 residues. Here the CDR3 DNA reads TGTGCCAGCAGTGAATTTCGGGAGGGCCTGCTGGGGAGCACAGATACGCAGTATTTT. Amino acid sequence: CASSEFREGLLGSTDTQYF.

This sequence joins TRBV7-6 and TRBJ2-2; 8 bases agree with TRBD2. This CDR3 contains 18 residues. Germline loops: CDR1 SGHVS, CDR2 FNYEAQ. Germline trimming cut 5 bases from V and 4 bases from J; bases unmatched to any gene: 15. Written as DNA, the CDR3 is TGTGCCAGCAGCAGCCCTTTGGGCCTAGCGGGCCCCACCGGGGAGCTGTTTTTT. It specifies CASSSPLGLAGPTGELFF.

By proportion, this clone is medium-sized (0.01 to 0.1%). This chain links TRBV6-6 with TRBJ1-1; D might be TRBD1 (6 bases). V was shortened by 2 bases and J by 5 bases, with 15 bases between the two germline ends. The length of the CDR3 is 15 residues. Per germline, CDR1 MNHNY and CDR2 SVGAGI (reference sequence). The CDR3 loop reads CASSYEMARGTEAFF. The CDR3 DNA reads TGTGCCAGCAGTTACGAGATGGCCAGGGGAACTGAAGCTTTCTTT.

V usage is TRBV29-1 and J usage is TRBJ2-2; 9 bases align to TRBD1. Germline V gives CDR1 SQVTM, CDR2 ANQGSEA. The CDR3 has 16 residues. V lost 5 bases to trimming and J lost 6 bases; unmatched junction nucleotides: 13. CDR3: CSVSPPGTGSAGELFF. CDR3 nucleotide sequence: TGCAGCGTTTCTCCCCCCGGGACAGGGAGTGCCGGGGAGCTGTTTTTT.

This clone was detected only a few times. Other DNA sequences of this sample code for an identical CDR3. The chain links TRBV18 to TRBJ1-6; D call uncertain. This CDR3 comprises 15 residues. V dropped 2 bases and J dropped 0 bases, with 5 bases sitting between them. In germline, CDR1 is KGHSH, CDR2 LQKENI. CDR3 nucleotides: TGTGCCAGCTCACCAGGGAGCTCCTATAATTCACCCCTCCACTTT. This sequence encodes CASSPGSSYNSPLHF.

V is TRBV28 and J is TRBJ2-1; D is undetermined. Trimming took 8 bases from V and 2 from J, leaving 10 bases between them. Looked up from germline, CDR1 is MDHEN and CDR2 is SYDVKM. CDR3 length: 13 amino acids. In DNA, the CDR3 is TGTGCCAGCTGTCAGGCCCCCTACAATGAGCAGTTCTTC. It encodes CASCQAPYNEQFF.

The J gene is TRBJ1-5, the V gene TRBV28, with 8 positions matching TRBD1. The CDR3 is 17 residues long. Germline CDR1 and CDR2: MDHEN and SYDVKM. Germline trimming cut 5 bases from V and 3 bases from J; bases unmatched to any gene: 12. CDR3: CASSGEGGTGVNQPQHF. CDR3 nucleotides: TGTGCCAGCAGTGGGGAGGGGGGGACAGGCGTCAATCAGCCCCAGCATTTT.

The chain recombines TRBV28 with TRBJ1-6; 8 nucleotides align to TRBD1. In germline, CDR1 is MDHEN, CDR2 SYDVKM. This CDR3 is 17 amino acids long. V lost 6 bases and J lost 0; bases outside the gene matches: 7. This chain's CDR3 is CASSPGGRGSYNSPLHF. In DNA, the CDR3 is TGTGCCAGCAGCCCAGGGGGCCGGGGCTCCTATAATTCACCCCTCCACTTT.

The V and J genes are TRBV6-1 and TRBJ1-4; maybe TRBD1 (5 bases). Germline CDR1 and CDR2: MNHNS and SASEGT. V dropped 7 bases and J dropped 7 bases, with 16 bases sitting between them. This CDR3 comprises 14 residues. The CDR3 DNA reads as TGTGCCAGCACTGGGGTAGGGAGGGGTGAAAAACTGTTTTTT. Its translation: CASTGVGRGEKLFF.